This T cell receptor beta chain was identified during a study of OX40 agonist ivuxolimab in advanced cancers. The CDR3 loop spans 15 amino acids. Looked up from germline, CDR1 is MDHEN and CDR2 is SYDVKM. Losses at the gene ends were 7 bases for V and 5 bases for J; bases not matched to a gene: 12. Sequencing used immunoSEQ multiplex PCR; TCRdb keeps in-frame clones, though not all of them. The profile covers some 58,000 clones, with about 88% appearing a single time and 0.76% taken by the ten largest. The sequences come from CD4+ or CD8+ T cells sorted from blood, collected in a trial of the OX40 agonist ivuxolimab. The clonotype was recovered from an adult with an advanced solid tumor such as melanoma, head and neck, liver or kidney cancer. The chain combines TRBV28 with TRBJ2-5; 8 bases map to TRBD2. CDR3 amino acids: CASTPGGGVVETQYF. The CDR3 coding sequence is TGTGCCAGCACCCCCGGGGGGGGAGTAGTGGAGACCCAGTACTTC.